Presented here are 24 T cell receptor beta chains from one specimen sequenced in a study of cytomegalovirus exposure and HLA in healthy donors. With 60 Vbeta and 13 Jbeta primers, the PCR was carried out. Produced via immunoSEQ multiplex PCR; TCRdb's table is partial and in-frame only. Among around 150,000 clones listed, about 78% were seen once. Specimen: PBMCs. The receptors shown here come from a male donor in good health and CMV-seronegative.

The chain is built from TRBV7-2 and TRBJ2-7; 9 bases line up with TRBD1. In germline, CDR1 is SGHTA, CDR2 FQGNSA. There are 12 residues in the CDR3. V gave up 10 bases and J gave up 6 bases; unmatched junction bases: 7. CDR3 DNA sequence: TGTGCCACAGCGGACAGGGGCGGCGAGCAGTACTTC. It specifies CATADRGGEQYF. The variable domain in full, completed from reference TRBV7-2 and TRBJ2-7, reads GAGVSQSPSNKVTEKGKDVELRCDPISGHTALYWYRQSLGQGLEFLIYFQGNSAPDKSGLPSDRFSAERTGGSVSTLTIQRTQQEDSAVYLCATADRGGEQYFGPGTRLTVT.

This clone has just one count. V is TRBV5-1 and J is TRBJ2-3; possibly TRBD1 for D (6 bases). CDR3 length equals 15 residues. Trimming removed 7 bases from V and 0 bases from J, with 15 bases in between. CDR1 SGHRS and CDR2 YFSETQ come from the germline V gene. The CDR3 DNA reads TGCGCCAGCTCAACAGGGCAGGGAAGCACAGATACGCAGTATTTT. This codes for CASSTGQGSTDTQYF.

The V gene is TRBV7-8, the J gene TRBJ2-5; 9 bases line up with TRBD2. The length of the CDR3 is 17 residues. Germline V gene data show CDR1 as SGHVS and CDR2 as FQNEAQ. V was pared by 2 bases and J by 5 bases, with 12 bases of the junction left unmatched. As DNA, the CDR3 is TGTGCCAGCAGCTTAATCTTAGCGGGAGTGGTAATGGAGACCCAGTACTTC. It encodes CASSLILAGVVMETQYF.

This clone was picked up one time. DNA for the CDR3: TGTGCCAGCAGACAGGCGGGATTCGGGGAGACCCAGTACTTC. Its translation: CASRQAGFGETQYF. The chain recombines TRBV14 with TRBJ2-5, with D possibly being TRBD2 (6 bases). V was shortened by 6 bases and J by 5 bases, with 16 bases between the two germline ends. The germline V gene encodes CDR1 SGHDN and CDR2 FVKESK. The CDR3 spans 14 residues.

V is TRBV7-2 and J is TRBJ2-7; 9 nucleotides align to TRBD2. CDR1 is SGHTA and CDR2 is FQGNSA in the germline V gene. The CDR3 consists of 16 residues. V lost 7 bases to trimming and J lost 3 bases; unmatched junction nucleotides: 13. In DNA form, the CDR3 reads TGTGCCAGCAAAGAGGGTATGGCTAGCGGGATCTACGAGCAGTACTTC. This translates into CASKEGMASGIYEQYF.

In DNA, the CDR3 is TGTGCCAGCAGCTTAGCGCGAATAGCGAGCACAGATACGCAGTATTTT. Translating gives CASSLARIASTDTQYF. This chain joins TRBV7-8 and TRBJ2-3; D might be TRBD2 (5 bases). The germline CDR1 and CDR2 sequences are SGHVS and FQNEAQ. The CDR3 contains 16 residues. The V gene lost 0 bases and the J gene lost 0 bases, with 10 bases spanning the gap.

The V call is TRBV9, the J call TRBJ1-2; 7 bases align to TRBD1. The junction had 7 bases not matched to a gene; V was cut back by 0 bases and J by 8 bases. Germline loops: CDR1 SGDLS, CDR2 YYNGEE. This CDR3 is built from 14 residues. The CDR3 here is CASSVADRAYGYTF. The CDR3 coding sequence is TGTGCCAGCAGCGTAGCCGACAGGGCCTACGGCTACACCTTC.

The chain combines TRBV30 with TRBJ2-1; 8 nucleotides agree with TRBD2. The germline gives CDR1 GTSNPN, CDR2 SVGIG (reference sequence). With 0 bases clipped from V and 2 bases from J, the junction kept 3 bases outside the gene matches. This CDR3 contains 15 residues. The CDR3 region is CAWSVPAGAYNEQFF. CDR3 DNA: TGTGCCTGGAGTGTACCAGCGGGAGCCTACAATGAGCAGTTCTTC.

The chain recombines TRBV6-1 with TRBJ2-7; D is unclear. V was trimmed by 4 bases and J by 5 bases, leaving 6 bases between them. Germline V CDR1 and CDR2: MNHNS, SASEGT. The CDR3 has 11 residues. The CDR3 reads CASSAVNEQYF. In DNA form, the CDR3 reads TGTGCCAGCAGTGCTGTTAACGAGCAGTACTTC.

This clone was counted once. V usage is TRBV12-5 and J usage is TRBJ2-1, with D unclear. Germline V gene sequence: CDR1 LGHNT, CDR2 FRNRAP. The CDR3 has 12 amino acids. V lost 3 bases, J lost 10 bases, and 10 bases lay in between. CDR3 sequence (DNA): TGTGCTAGTGGTTTAGCTAGTGGGGAGCAGTTCTTC. This gives the protein CASGLASGEQFF.

This sequence joins TRBV7-3 and TRBJ2-1; TRBD2 aligns across 10 bases. Germline V gene data show CDR1 as SGHTA and CDR2 as FQGTGA. The CDR3 loop spans 16 amino acids. V lost 6 bases and J lost 8; bases outside the gene matches: 13. The CDR3 DNA follows: TGTGCCAGCAGTAGGTTAGCGGGAGGCTTATCGGATGAGCAGTTCTTC. Protein product: CASSRLAGGLSDEQFF.

This chain joins TRBV19 and TRBJ2-3; TRBD1 matches at 8 bases. The germline V gene encodes CDR1 LNHDA and CDR2 SQIVND (reference sequence). The CDR3 spans 13 residues. V lost 6 bases and J lost 7; bases outside the gene matches: 6. The CDR3 sequence is CASSLDRGNTQYF. The CDR3 bases are TGTGCCAGTAGCCTTGACAGGGGAAATACGCAGTATTTT.

The chain is built from TRBV6-1 and TRBJ2-7; D possibly corresponds to TRBD1 (6 bases). The CDR3 spans 14 residues. V was clipped by 11 bases and J by 4 bases, with 21 bases between them. Germline assignment: CDR1 MNHNS and CDR2 SASEGT. The CDR3 reads CACKRDTQSYEQYF. Written as DNA, the CDR3 is TGTGCCTGCAAACGGGACACACAATCTTACGAGCAGTACTTC.

V is TRBV29-1 and J is TRBJ2-1; possible D gene TRBD2, 6 bases. The V end was cut by 6 bases, the J end by 0 bases, with 12 bases between. In germline, CDR1 is SQVTM, CDR2 ANQGSEA. CDR3 length equals 14 residues. CDR3 bases: TGCAGCGTCATAGCGGCAAGCTCCTACAATGAGCAGTTCTTC. It is translated as CSVIAASSYNEQFF.

The chain joins TRBV11-2 to TRBJ2-3; 8 positions match TRBD2. With 4 bases clipped from V and 5 bases from J, the junction kept 11 bases outside the gene matches. Germline-derived CDR1 and CDR2 are SGHAT and FQNNGV. The CDR3 covers 16 residues. The CDR3 sequence is CASSSQREYQVDTQYF. In nucleotides, the CDR3 is TGTGCCAGCAGCTCCCAGCGGGAGTATCAGGTAGATACGCAGTATTTT.

The genes are TRBV5-5 and TRBJ1-2; 10 bases align to TRBD1. The germline CDR1 and CDR2 sequences are SGHKS and YYEKEE (reference sequence). The CDR3 loop spans 17 amino acids. The trim removed 4 bases at V and 2 bases at J, leaving 11 bases unmatched. The DNA of the CDR3 is TGTGCCAGCAGCCCCTGGACAGGGGGATTTGGAAACTATGGCTACACCTTC. This encodes CASSPWTGGFGNYGYTF.

This clone has only a few counts. The chain couples TRBV6-6 to TRBJ1-1; 9 positions match TRBD1. Germline V gene data show CDR1 as MNHNY and CDR2 as SVGAGI (reference sequence). The CDR3 sequence is 15 residues long. V shed 0 bases and J 5 bases; nucleotides not matched to a gene: 4. In DNA, the CDR3 is TGTGCCAGCAGTTACTCGAGACAGGGGGGGACTGAAGCTTTCTTT. This encodes CASSYSRQGGTEAFF.

The chain combines TRBV7-3 with TRBJ2-7; D possibly corresponds to TRBD2 (6 bases). V dropped 3 bases and J dropped 3 bases, with 12 bases sitting between them. This CDR3 has 14 residues. Germline V gene data show CDR1 as SGHTA and CDR2 as FQGTGA. This CDR3 reads CASSLGTGSYEQYF. The CDR3 DNA is TGTGCCAGCAGCTTGGGTACCGGGAGCTACGAGCAGTACTTC.

The chain carries TRBV5-5 and TRBJ1-2, with D unresolved. In germline, CDR1 is SGHKS, CDR2 YYEKEE (reference sequence). V lost 4 bases to trimming and J lost 3 bases, with 10 bases between them. The CDR3 sequence is 13 residues long. The CDR3 coding sequence is TGTGCCAGCAGCGACACATTGTACTATGGCTACACCTTC. Translation: CASSDTLYYGYTF.

The V gene is TRBV18, the J gene TRBJ1-1; 8 positions match TRBD1. Germline CDR1 is KGHSH and CDR2 is LQKENI. The CDR3 has 16 amino acids. The V segment lost 3 bases and the J segment 3 bases; nucleotides outside the gene matches: 9. This CDR3 is CASSPPGGLKDTEAFF. DNA of the CDR3: TGTGCCAGCTCACCCCCAGGGGGCTTAAAGGACACTGAAGCTTTCTTT.

V is TRBV5-1 and J is TRBJ2-7, with TRBD1 identical over 9 bases. Germline V gives CDR1 SGHRS, CDR2 YFSETQ. The CDR3 spans 18 residues. With 3 bases clipped from V and 5 bases from J, the junction kept 18 bases outside the gene matches. This CDR3 is CASSYRLGQGLMRDEQYF. Here the CDR3 DNA reads TGCGCCAGCAGCTACCGCTTGGGACAGGGACTTATGAGGGACGAGCAGTACTTC. The full variable domain, in which reference TRBV5-1 and TRBJ2-7 provide the parts outside the CDR3, is KAGVTQTPRYLIKTRGQQVTLSCSPISGHRSVSWYQQTPGQGLQFLFEYFSETQRNKGNFPGRFSGRQFSNSRSEMNVSTLELGDSALYLCASSYRLGQGLMRDEQYFGPGTRLTVT.

The V gene is TRBV5-1, the J gene TRBJ2-2, with a tentative D call TRBD1 (5 bases). Germline V gene sequence: CDR1 SGHRS, CDR2 YFSETQ. This CDR3 region has 17 residues. V was trimmed by 5 bases and J by 4 bases, leaving 21 bases between them. This chain's CDR3 is CASSYDSMTLSTGELFF. CDR3 nucleotides: TGCGCCAGCAGTTATGACAGCATGACCCTGTCCACCGGGGAGCTGTTTTTT.

This clone was found once. This chain connects TRBV7-6 to TRBJ2-3; 7 bases line up with TRBD2. In germline, CDR1 is SGHVS, CDR2 FNYEAQ. Losses at the gene ends were 5 bases for V and 0 bases for J; bases not matched to a gene: 8. The CDR3 is 16 amino acids. CDR3 amino acids: CASSPEAGTSTDTQYF. The CDR3 DNA reads TGTGCCAGCAGCCCTGAAGCGGGGACCAGCACAGATACGCAGTATTTT. The full variable domain, completed using reference TRBV7-6 and TRBJ2-3, is GAGVSQSPRYKVTKRGQDVALRCDPISGHVSLYWYRQALGQGPEFLTYFNYEAQQDKSGLPNDRFSAERPEGSISTLTIQRTEQRDSAMYRCASSPEAGTSTDTQYFGPGTRLTVL.

J is TRBJ2-5 and V is TRBV6-5; 8 bases agree with TRBD1. The CDR3 runs 16 residues. J lost 2 bases, V lost 0 bases, and 5 bases had no gene match. Per germline, CDR1 MNHEY and CDR2 SVGAGI. The CDR3: CASSYSGRGPQETQYF. The CDR3 bases are TGTGCCAGCAGTTACTCCGGCAGGGGGCCGCAAGAGACCCAGTACTTC.